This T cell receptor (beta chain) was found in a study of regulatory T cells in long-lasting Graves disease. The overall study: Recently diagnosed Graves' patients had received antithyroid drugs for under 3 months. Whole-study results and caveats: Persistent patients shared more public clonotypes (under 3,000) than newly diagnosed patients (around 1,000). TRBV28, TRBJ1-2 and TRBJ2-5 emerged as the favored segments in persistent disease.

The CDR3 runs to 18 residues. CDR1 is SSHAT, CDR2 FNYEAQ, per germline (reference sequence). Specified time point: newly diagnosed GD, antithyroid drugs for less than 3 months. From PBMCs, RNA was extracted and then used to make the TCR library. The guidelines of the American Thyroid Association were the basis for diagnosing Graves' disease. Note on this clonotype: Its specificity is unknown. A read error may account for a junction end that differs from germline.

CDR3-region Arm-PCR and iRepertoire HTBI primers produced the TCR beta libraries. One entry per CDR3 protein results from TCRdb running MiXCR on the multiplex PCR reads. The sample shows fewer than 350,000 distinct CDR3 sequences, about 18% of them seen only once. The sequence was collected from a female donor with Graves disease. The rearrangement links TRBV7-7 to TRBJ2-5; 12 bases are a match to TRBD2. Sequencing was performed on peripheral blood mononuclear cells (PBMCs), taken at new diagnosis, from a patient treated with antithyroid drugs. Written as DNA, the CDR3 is TGTGCTAGCAGCACCAGACTAGCGGGAGAGACTTTAGGAGAGACCCAGTACTTC. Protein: CASSTRLAGETLGETQYF.